Following are 4 T cell receptor beta chains from one sample sequenced in a study of shared clonotypes between healthy human individuals. CD45RO-negative cells were positively selected for CCR7, leaving out terminally differentiated effector memory CD45RA+ cells. Here immunoSEQ multiplex PCR was the method, and the copy in TCRdb shows in-frame clones only, minus some. The sample contains roughly 2.1 million clones, 85% to 95% of which appear only once. The source material was naive CD8+ T cells from PBMCs. The source of these receptors is a man aged 18 to 35 in good health. Some clones in this sample may be carry-over from other donors' samples.

The chain couples TRBV29-1 to TRBJ2-7, with 7 positions matching TRBD1. V shed 1 base and J 6 bases; nucleotides not matched to a gene: 15. This CDR3 is built from 16 residues. CDR1 is SQVTM and CDR2 is ANQGSEA in the germline V gene. In nucleotides, the CDR3 is TGCAGCGTTGAAGGGGCCACGACAGGGATGATCTCCGAGCAGTACTTC. Translating gives CSVEGATTGMISEQYF.

The V and J genes are TRBV28 and TRBJ2-3; TRBD2 matches at 7 bases. The length of the CDR3 is 16 residues. Trimming at V came to 5 bases and at J to 1 base, leaving 9 bases not matched to a gene. From germline, CDR1 is MDHEN and CDR2 SYDVKM. The CDR3 region has the DNA TGTGCCAGCAGTCCCATTGACCTAGCGGGCACAGATACGCAGTATTTT. Encoded protein: CASSPIDLAGTDTQYF.

The gene calls are TRBV9 and TRBJ2-1; D remains unclear. Germline CDR1 SGDLS, CDR2 YYNGEE. V was clipped by 2 bases and J by 8 bases, with 8 bases between them. This CDR3 spans 12 amino acids. CDR3 DNA sequence: TGTGCCAGCAGCGTCCAAAGCGATGAGCAGTTCTTC. Protein: CASSVQSDEQFF.

This clone was recorded only once. The chain employs TRBV5-1 and TRBJ2-5; 8 bases align to TRBD2. The DNA end is a closer match to TRBJ2-7, so the J assignment may be wrong. The CDR3 has 15 amino acids. The germline V gene encodes CDR1 SGHRS and CDR2 YFSETQ. CDR3 amino acids: CASSRSGTSSYEQYF. The CDR3 nucleotides are TGCGCCAGCAGCCGTAGCGGGACTTCTTCCTACGAGCAGTACTTC.